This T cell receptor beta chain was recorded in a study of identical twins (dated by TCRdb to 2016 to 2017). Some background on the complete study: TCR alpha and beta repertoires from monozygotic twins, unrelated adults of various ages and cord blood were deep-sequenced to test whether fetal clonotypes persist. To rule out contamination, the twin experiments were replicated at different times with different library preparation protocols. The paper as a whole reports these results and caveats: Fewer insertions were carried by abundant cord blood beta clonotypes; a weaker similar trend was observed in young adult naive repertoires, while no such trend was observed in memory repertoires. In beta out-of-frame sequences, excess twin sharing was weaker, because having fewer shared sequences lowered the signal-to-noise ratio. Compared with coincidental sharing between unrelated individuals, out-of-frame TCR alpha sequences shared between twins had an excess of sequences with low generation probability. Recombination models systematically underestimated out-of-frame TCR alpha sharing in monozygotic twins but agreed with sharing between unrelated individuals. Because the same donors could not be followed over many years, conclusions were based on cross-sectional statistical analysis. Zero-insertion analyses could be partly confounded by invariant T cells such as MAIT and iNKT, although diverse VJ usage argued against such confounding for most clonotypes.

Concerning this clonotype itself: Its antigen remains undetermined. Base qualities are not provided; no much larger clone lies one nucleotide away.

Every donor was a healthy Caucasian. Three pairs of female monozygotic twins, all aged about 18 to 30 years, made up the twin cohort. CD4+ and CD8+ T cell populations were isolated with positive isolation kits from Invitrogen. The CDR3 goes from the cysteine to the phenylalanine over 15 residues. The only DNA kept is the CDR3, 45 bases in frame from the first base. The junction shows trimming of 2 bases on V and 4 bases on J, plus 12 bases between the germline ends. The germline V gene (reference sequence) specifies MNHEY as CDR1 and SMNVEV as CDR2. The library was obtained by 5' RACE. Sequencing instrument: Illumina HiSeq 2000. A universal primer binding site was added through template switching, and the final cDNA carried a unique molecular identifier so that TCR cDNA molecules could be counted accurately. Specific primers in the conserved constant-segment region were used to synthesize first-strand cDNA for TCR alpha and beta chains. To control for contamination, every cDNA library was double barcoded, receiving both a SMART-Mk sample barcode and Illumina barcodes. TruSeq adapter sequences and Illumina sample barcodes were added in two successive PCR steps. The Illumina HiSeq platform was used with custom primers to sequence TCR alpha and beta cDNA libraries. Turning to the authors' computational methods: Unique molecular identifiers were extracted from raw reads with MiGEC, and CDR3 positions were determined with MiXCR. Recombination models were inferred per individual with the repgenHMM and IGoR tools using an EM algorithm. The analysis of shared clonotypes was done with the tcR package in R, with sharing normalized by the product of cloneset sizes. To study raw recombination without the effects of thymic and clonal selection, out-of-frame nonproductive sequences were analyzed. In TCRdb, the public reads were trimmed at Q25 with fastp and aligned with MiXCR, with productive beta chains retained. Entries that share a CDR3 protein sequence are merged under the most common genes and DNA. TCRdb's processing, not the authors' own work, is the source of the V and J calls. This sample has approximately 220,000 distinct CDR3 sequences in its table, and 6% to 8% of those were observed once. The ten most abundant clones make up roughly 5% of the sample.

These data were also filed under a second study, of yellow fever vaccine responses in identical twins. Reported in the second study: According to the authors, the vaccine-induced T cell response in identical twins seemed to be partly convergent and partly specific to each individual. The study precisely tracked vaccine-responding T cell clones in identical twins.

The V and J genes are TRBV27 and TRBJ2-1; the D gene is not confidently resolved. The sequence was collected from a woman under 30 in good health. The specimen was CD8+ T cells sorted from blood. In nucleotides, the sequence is TGTGCCAGCAGTTTAGGGCCAGCCCTTTACAATGAGCAGTTCTTC. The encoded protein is CASSLGPALYNEQFF.